This T cell receptor beta chain originates from a study of CXCR3-negative and CXCR3-positive naive CD8 T cells. Study-level results: Naive cells with CXCR3 showed TRB CDR3s that were more hydrophobic than those in CXCR3-negative naive cells.

This CDR3 spans 14 amino acids. CDR1 is DFQATT and CDR2 is SNEGSKA in the germline V gene (reference sequence). All CD8+ T cell subsets were sorted in triplicate at some 300,000 cells each. 5' RACE with UMI labels generated the TRB cDNA libraries. TCRdb re-called the 5' RACE reads, yielding one record per CDR3 amino acid sequence without DNA. There are 140,000 to 150,000 distinct CDR3 sequences in the sample, with around 0.3% held by the top ten. A note on this clonotype: Its matching antigen is unknown.

The receptor was derived from a human donor in good health. Some clones in this sample may be carry-over from other donors' samples. Sequenced material: naive CXCR3+ CD8+ T cells from blood. The subset: CD45RO-CCR7+CD27+CD95- naive CD8+ T cells expressing CXCR3 (TNR3+). The V gene is TRBV20-1, the J gene TRBJ2-1. The CDR3 loop reads CSARAVLQSNEQFF.